These 18 T cell receptor beta chains share one sample of origin, sequenced in a study of OX40 agonist ivuxolimab in advanced cancers. Method: immunoSEQ multiplex PCR; TCRdb's copy keeps in-frame clones and lacks some. Here the sample spans under 20,000 clones, roughly 82% being singletons. The source was CD4+ or CD8+ T cells sorted from blood, collected in a trial of the OX40 agonist ivuxolimab. The receptors originated from an adult with an advanced solid tumor such as melanoma, head and neck, liver or kidney cancer.

V is TRBV28 and J is TRBJ1-2; D not certain. The CDR3 totals 14 residues. Per germline, CDR1 MDHEN and CDR2 SYDVKM. V lost 2 bases to trimming and J lost 8 bases, with 15 bases between them. DNA of the CDR3: TGTGCCAGCAGTTTAGGGCCCCAATTGAGCGGCTACACCTTC. It is translated as CASSLGPQLSGYTF.

A single count supports this clone. V is TRBV19 and J is TRBJ2-1; 10 positions match TRBD2. The CDR3 is made up of 13 amino acids. Germline V gene lookup returns CDR1 LNHDA and CDR2 SQIVND (reference sequence). The V and J ends lost 6 bases and 14 bases, in that order; junction bases with no gene match: 10. DNA of the CDR3: TGTGCCAGTAGACGGTCTAGCGGGAGTCGGGAGTTCTTC. Translating gives CASRRSSGSREFF. The full variable domain, with the rest looked up from reference TRBV19 and TRBJ2-1, is DGGITQSPKYLFRKEGQNVTLSCEQNLNHDAMYWYRQDPGQGLRLIYYSQIVNDFQKGDIAEGYSVSREKKESFPLTVTSAQKNPTAFYLCASRRSSGSREFFGPGTRLTVL.

The chain employs TRBV27 and TRBJ2-2; D perhaps matches TRBD1 (5 bases). In germline, CDR1 is MNHEY, CDR2 SMNVEV (reference sequence). The CDR3 runs 17 residues. Deletions cut 6 bases from V and 2 bases from J, with 19 bases between. CDR3 coding DNA: TGTGCCAGCAGCAATCGTTTCTTGGGGCTAAACACCGGGGAGCTGTTTTTT. Translating it yields CASSNRFLGLNTGELFF.

The chain couples TRBV7-8 to TRBJ2-5; D remains ambiguous. CDR1 and CDR2 from the germline V gene are SGHVS and FQNEAQ. V gave up 5 bases and J gave up 3 bases, with 16 bases separating them. CDR3 size: 15 residues. The CDR3 DNA reads TGTGCCAGCAGCCCTCCGGGCCCCGCCGAAGAGACCCAGTACTTC. Its translation: CASSPPGPAEETQYF.

This clone was seen a single time. The chain couples TRBV15 to TRBJ1-5, with a tentative D call TRBD1 (6 bases). CDR3 length: 13 residues. From germline, CDR1 is LNHNV and CDR2 YYDKDF (reference sequence). V was shortened by 7 bases and J by 6 bases, with 13 bases between the two germline ends. CDR3 sequence (DNA): TGTGCCACCACCCTACAGGGAAGTCAGCCCCAGCATTTT. Translation: CATTLQGSQPQHF.

Only a few counts were recorded for this clone. V usage is TRBV30 and J usage is TRBJ1-1; the match to TRBD1 covers 8 bases. The germline gives CDR1 GTSNPN, CDR2 SVGIG (reference sequence). The CDR3 is 12 residues long. V was pared by 2 bases and J by 9 bases, with 5 bases of the junction left unmatched. The CDR3 loop is CAWSPGQGQAFF. CDR3 DNA sequence: TGTGCCTGGAGTCCTGGACAGGGACAAGCTTTCTTT.

The V and J genes are TRBV6-5 and TRBJ1-1; D remains ambiguous. The CDR3 contains 15 residues. The germline V gene encodes CDR1 MNHEY and CDR2 SVGAGI. The V gene lost 0 bases and the J gene lost 0 bases, with 8 bases spanning the gap. Here the CDR3 reads CASSYSMAVNTEAFF. CDR3 DNA: TGTGCCAGCAGTTACTCGATGGCGGTGAACACTGAAGCTTTCTTT.

The chain uses TRBV7-9 and TRBJ1-5; D gene ambiguous. The CDR3 consists of 14 residues. Germline values: CDR1 SEHNR, CDR2 FQNEAQ (reference sequence). Deletions cut 6 bases from V and 1 base from J, with 10 bases between. The DNA of the CDR3 is TGTGCCAGCAGTCTAGCCGGGAGCAATCAGCCCCAGCATTTT. Protein: CASSLAGSNQPQHF.

The chain joins TRBV5-4 to TRBJ1-1; TRBD1 aligns across 10 bases. The junction had 2 bases not matched to a gene; V was cut back by 4 bases and J by 5 bases. The CDR3 is 13 residues long. CDR1 is SGHNT, CDR2 YYREEE, per germline (reference sequence). For the CDR3, the DNA is TGTGCCAGCAGCCGGACAGGGGGGACTGAAGCTTTCTTT. Residues: CASSRTGGTEAFF.

V gene TRBV13 combines with J gene TRBJ2-5, with D hard to call. The CDR3 consists of 13 residues. Germline CDR1 PRHDT, CDR2 FYEKMQ (reference sequence). V lost 3 bases to trimming and J lost 5 bases, with 10 bases between them. The CDR3 nucleotides are TGTGCCAGCAGCTTCCAGAGTCGGGAGACCCAGTACTTC. This encodes CASSFQSRETQYF.

The gene calls are TRBV4-1 and TRBJ1-1; TRBD1 matches 8 bases. J lost 4 bases, V lost 8 bases, and 9 bases had no gene match. In germline, CDR1 is MGHRA, CDR2 YSYEKL. CDR3 length equals 14 residues. CDR3 nucleotide sequence: TGCGCCAGCGCGGACAGGGCTAGGGGCACTGAAGCTTTCTTT. Translating gives CASADRARGTEAFF.

Only one count was recorded for this clone. This chain uses TRBV19 with TRBJ1-3, with D hard to call. Per the germline V gene, CDR1 is LNHDA and CDR2 is SQIVND (reference sequence). The CDR3 extends over 17 amino acids. Trimming stripped 5 bases from V and 0 bases from J, with 17 bases between. In DNA form, the CDR3 reads TGTGCCAGTAGTTCTCCCTTTGGGAAAAGCTCTGGAAACACCATATATTTT. Encoded protein: CASSSPFGKSSGNTIYF.

The genes are TRBV6-1 and TRBJ2-4, with 10 bases lining up with TRBD2. This CDR3 has 16 residues. Germline V CDR1 and CDR2: MNHNS, SASEGT. V gave up 2 bases and J gave up 7 bases; unmatched junction bases: 8. DNA for the CDR3: TGTGCCAGCAGTGAAACCCTAGCGGGGGCCCCGAACATTCAGTACTTC. This gives the protein CASSETLAGAPNIQYF.

CDR3 nucleotide sequence: TGTGCCAGCAGCGTCCCGCCAGGAAACACCATATATTTT. Protein: CASSVPPGNTIYF. The chain uses TRBV9 and TRBJ1-3; no firm D call. Trimming took 2 bases from V and 4 from J, leaving 7 bases between them. The CDR3 runs 13 residues. Germline-derived CDR1 and CDR2 are SGDLS and YYNGEE. Full variable domain (outside the CDR3, taken from reference TRBV9 and TRBJ1-3): DSGVTQTPKHLITATGQRVTLRCSPRSGDLSVYWYQQSLDQGLQFLIQYYNGEERAKGNILERFSAQQFPDLHSELNLSSLELGDSALYFCASSVPPGNTIYFGEGSWLTVV.

The rearrangement joins TRBV6-6 to TRBJ2-4, with 9 bases lining up with TRBD2. Germline V CDR1 and CDR2: MNHNY, SVGAGI (reference sequence). This CDR3 has 14 residues. V shed 6 bases and J 8 bases; nucleotides not matched to a gene: 8. CDR3 residues: CASRGLAFGDIQYF. The DNA for the CDR3 is TGTGCCAGCAGGGGACTAGCCTTCGGGGACATTCAGTACTTC.

The chain combines TRBV19 with TRBJ1-1; 8 bases map to TRBD1. V was pared by 7 bases and J by 1 base, with 8 bases of the junction left unmatched. This CDR3 region has 15 residues. Germline CDR1 is LNHDA and CDR2 is SQIVND (reference sequence). The CDR3 loop reads CASKYGQGSNTEAFF. The CDR3 DNA reads as TGTGCCAGTAAATACGGACAGGGTTCGAACACTGAAGCTTTCTTT.

The chain has TRBV16 and TRBJ2-7; 9 bases map to TRBD1. The CDR3 loop spans 15 amino acids. Germline V gene sequence: CDR1 KGHSY, CDR2 FQNENV. V dropped 8 bases and J dropped 3; count of bases not matched to a gene: 11. The CDR3 nucleotides are TGTGCCAGCGGACACCGGGACAGGGTCGACTACGAGCAGTACTTC. This encodes CASGHRDRVDYEQYF. Drawing the rest from reference TRBV16 and TRBJ2-7, the complete variable domain is GEEVAQTPKHLVRGEGQKAKLYCAPIKGHSYVFWYQQVLKNEFKFLISFQNENVFDETGMPKERFSAKCLPNSPCSLEIQATKLEDSAVYFCASGHRDRVDYEQYFGPGTRLTVT.

The chain couples TRBV4-3 to TRBJ1-2; D call uncertain. The CDR3 totals 13 residues. Germline V CDR1 and CDR2: LGHNA, YSLEER. The ends were cut back, 0 bases at V and 8 bases at J, with 10 bases in the middle. The DNA of the CDR3 is TGCGCCAGCAGCCAAGATTACGCCCGGGGCTACACCTTC. Translating gives CASSQDYARGYTF.